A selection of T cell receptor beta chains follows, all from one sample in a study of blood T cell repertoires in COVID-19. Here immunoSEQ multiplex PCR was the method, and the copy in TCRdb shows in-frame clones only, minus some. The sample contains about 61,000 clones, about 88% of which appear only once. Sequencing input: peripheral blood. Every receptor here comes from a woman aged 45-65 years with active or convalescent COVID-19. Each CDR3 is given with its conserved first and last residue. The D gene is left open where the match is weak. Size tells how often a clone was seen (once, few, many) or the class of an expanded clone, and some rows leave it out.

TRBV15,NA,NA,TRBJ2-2,TGTGCCACCAGCAGGGGCCCGGCCTCGAACACCGGGGAGCTGTTTTTT,CATSRGPASNTGELFF
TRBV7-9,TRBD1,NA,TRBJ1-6,TGTGCCAGCAGCACGACCCGGACAGGGAATTCACCCCTCCACTTT,CASSTTRTGNSPLHF
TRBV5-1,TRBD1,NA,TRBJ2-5,TGCGCCAGCAGCCGGACAGGGGGCTTGGAGACCCAGTACTTC,CASSRTGGLETQYF
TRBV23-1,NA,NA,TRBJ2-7,TGCGCCAGCAGTCAATCCGAAGGGGGCGAGCAGTACTTC,CASSQSEGGEQYF
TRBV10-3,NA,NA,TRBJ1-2,TGTGCCATCAGTGAGGCAGCTAACTATGGCTACACCTTC,CAISEAANYGYTF
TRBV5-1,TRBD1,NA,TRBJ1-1,TGCGCCAGCAGCTACCGGGACAGGGGGACTGAAGCTTTCTTT,CASSYRDRGTEAFF
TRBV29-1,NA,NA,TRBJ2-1,TGCAGCGTTGGCGAGCCGGCCTACAATGAGCAGTTCTTC,CSVGEPAYNEQFF
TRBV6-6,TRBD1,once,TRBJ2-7,TGTGCCAGCTGTCTCCGACAGGGGGCCTACGAGCAGTACTTC,CASCLRQGAYEQYF
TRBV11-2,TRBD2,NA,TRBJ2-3,TGTGCCAGCAGCTTTATAGCGGGAGGGGGGCCAGATACGCAGTATTTT,CASSFIAGGGPDTQYF
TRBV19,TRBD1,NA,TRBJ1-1,TGTGCCAGTAGCCTAAGGGGACAGATCCTCATGAACACTGAAGCTTTCTTT,CASSLRGQILMNTEAFF
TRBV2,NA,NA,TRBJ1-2,TGTGCCAGCAGACCCGACTCTGAAGGCTACACCTTC,CASRPDSEGYTF
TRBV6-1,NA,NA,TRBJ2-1,TGTGCCAGCAGTGAATTGAAGGGGTACAATGAGCAGTTCTTC,CASSELKGYNEQFF
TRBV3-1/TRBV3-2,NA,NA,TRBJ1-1,TGTGCCAGCAGCCAGTTAGTCCTAGACGAAGCTTTCTTT,CASSQLVLDEAFF
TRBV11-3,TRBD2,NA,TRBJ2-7,TGCAAAAGAAGACGGAGCGGGACGGTGAATAACTCCTACGAGCAGTACTTC,CKRRRSGTVNNSYEQYF
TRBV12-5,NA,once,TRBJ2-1,TGTGCTAGTGGTTTGGTACTTGATCCAGCGGACAATGAGCAGTTCTTC,CASGLVLDPADNEQFF
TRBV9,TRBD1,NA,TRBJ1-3,TGTGCCAGCAGCGATCGTTTACAGGGGGATCTAAACTCTGGAAACACCATATATTTT,CASSDRLQGDLNSGNTIYF
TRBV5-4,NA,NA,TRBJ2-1,TGTGCCAGCAGCTTGGGGGGCGCACTCCCGTACAATGAGCAGTTCTTC,CASSLGGALPYNEQFF
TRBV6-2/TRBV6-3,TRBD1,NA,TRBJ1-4,TGTGCCAGCAGCCCACAGGGGGAAAAACTGTTTTTT,CASSPQGEKLFF
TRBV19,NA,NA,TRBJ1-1,TGTGCCAGTAGTATTTCAGGGGCGGGGAACACTGAAGCTTTCTTT,CASSISGAGNTEAFF
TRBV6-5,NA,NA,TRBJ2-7,TGTGCCGCGCGGGATGTCTCCTACGAGCAGTACTTC,CAARDVSYEQYF
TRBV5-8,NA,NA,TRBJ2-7,TGTGCCAGCGGAACAGGGAGGGGTCCCTACGAGCAGTACTTC,CASGTGRGPYEQYF
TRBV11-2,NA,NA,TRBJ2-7,TGTGCCAGCAGCCCCGGGGTTGCCTACGAGCAGTACTTC,CASSPGVAYEQYF
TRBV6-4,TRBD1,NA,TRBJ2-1,TGTGCCAGCAGTGATGGGGGACAGGGGGACAATGAGCAGTTCTTC,CASSDGGQGDNEQFF
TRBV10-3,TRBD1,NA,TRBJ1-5,TGTGCCATCAGTGAGTCGATTACAGGGGAGACGGATCAGCCCCAGCATTTT,CAISESITGETDQPQHF
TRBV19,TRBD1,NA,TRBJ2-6,TGTGCCAGTAGTGACAGGGGCTGGTCTGGGGCCAACGTCCTGACTTTC,CASSDRGWSGANVLTF
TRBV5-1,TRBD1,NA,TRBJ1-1,TGCGCCAGCAGCACCACCCCGACCGAGACAGGGGGAGGCACTGAAGCTTTCTTT,CASSTTPTETGGGTEAFF
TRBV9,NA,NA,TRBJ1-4,TGTGCCAGCAGCGCTTGGGGGGCAACTAATGAAAAACTGTTTTTT,CASSAWGATNEKLFF
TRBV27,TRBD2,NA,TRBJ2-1,TGTGCCAGCAGTTTATTCGCGGGACTAGCGGGTTACTACAATGAGCAGTTCTTC,CASSLFAGLAGYYNEQFF
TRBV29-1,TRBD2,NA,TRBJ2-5,TGCAGCGTAACAGGACTAGCGATGGTGAGAGAGACCCAGTACTTC,CSVTGLAMVRETQYF